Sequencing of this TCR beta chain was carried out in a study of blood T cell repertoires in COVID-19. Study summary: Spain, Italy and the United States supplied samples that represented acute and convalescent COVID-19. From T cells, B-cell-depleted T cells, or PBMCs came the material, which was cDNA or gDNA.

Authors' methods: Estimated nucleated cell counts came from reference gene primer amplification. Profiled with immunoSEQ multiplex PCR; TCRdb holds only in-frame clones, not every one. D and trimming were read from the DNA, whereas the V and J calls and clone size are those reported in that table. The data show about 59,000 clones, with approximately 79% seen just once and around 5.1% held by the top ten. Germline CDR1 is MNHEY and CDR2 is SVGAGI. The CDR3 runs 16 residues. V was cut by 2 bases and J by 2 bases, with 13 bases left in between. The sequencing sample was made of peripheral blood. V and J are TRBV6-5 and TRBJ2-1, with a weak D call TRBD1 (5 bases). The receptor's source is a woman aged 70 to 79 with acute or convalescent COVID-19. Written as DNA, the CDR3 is TGTGCCAGCAGTTACGGGGCGGCAGGGACCTACAATGAGCAGTTCTTC. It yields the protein CASSYGAAGTYNEQFF.